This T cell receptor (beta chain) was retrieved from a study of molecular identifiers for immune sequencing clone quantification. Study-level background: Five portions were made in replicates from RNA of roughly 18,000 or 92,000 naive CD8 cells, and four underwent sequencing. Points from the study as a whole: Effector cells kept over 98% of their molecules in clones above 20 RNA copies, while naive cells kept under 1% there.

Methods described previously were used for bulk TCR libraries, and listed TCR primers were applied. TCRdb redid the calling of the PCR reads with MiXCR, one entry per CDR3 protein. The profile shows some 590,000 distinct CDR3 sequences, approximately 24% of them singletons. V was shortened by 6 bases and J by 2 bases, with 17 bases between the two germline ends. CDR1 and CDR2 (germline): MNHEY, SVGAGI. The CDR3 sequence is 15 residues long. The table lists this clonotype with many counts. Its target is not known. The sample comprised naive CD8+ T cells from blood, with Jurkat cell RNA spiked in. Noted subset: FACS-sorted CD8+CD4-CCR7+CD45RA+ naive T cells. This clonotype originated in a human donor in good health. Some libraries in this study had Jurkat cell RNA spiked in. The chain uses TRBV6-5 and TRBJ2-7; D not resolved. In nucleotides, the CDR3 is TGTGCCAGCAGCTCCCCCAACAGTTTCCCCTACGAGCAGTACTTC. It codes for CASSSPNSFPYEQYF.